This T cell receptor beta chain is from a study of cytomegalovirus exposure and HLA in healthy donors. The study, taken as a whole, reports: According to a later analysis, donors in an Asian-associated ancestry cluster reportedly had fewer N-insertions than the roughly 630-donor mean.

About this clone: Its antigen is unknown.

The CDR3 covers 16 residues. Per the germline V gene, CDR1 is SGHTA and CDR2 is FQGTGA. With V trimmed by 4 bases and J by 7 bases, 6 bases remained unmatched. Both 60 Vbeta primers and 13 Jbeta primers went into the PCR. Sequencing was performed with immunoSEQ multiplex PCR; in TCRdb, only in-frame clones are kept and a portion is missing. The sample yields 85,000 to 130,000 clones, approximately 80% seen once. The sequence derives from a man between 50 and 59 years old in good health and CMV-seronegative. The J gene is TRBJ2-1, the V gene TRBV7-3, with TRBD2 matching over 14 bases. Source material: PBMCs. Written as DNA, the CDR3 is TGTGCCAGCAGCTACGGGACTAGCGGGGGCCCTAATGAGCAGTTCTTC. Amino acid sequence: CASSYGTSGGPNEQFF. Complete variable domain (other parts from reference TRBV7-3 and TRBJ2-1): GAGVSQTPSNKVTEKGKYVELRCDPISGHTALYWYRQSLGQGPEFLIYFQGTGAADDSGLPNDRFFAVRPEGSVSTLKIQRTERGDSAVYLCASSYGTSGGPNEQFFGPGTRLTVL.